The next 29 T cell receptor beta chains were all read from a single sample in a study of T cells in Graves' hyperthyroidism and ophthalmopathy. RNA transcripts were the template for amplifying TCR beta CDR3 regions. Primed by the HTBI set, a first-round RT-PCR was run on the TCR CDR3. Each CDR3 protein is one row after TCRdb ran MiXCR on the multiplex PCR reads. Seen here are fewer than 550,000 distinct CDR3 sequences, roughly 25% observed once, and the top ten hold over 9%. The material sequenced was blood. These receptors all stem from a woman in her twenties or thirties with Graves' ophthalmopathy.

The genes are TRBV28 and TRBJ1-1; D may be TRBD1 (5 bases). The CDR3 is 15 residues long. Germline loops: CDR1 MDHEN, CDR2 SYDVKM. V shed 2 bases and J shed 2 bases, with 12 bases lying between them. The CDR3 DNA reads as TGTGCCAGCAGTTTACCCACGACAGATAACACTGAAGCTTTCTTT. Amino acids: CASSLPTTDNTEAFF.

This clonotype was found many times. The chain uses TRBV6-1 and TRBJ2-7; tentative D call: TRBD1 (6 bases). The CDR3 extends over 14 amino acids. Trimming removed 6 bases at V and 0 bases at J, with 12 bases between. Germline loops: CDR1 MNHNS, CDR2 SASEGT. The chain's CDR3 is CASRTGFLSYEQYF. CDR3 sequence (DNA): TGTGCCAGCAGGACAGGATTCCTCTCCTACGAGCAGTACTTC.

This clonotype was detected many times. CDR3 region: CASSSQVLNTEAFF. In DNA, the CDR3 is TGTGCCAGCAGCTCACAGGTCCTGAACACTGAAGCTTTCTTT. This chain joins TRBV11-2 and TRBJ1-1; D perhaps matches TRBD1 (5 bases). Germline CDR1 is SGHAT and CDR2 is FQNNGV. Trimming shortened V by 4 bases and J by 0 bases, and 9 bases separated the two germline ends. The CDR3 runs to 14 residues.

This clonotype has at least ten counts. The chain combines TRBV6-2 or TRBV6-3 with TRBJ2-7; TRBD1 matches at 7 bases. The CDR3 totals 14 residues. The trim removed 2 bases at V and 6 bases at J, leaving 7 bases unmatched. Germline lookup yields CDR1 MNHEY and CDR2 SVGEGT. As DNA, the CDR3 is TGTGCCAGCAGTTACGGTGACAGGGTAGCCGAGCAGTACTTC. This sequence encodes CASSYGDRVAEQYF.

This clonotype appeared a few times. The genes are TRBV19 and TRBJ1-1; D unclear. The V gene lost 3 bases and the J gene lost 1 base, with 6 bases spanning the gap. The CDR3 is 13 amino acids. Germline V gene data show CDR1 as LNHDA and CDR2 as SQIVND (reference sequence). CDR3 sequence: CASSILKNTEAFF. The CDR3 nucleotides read TGTGCCAGTAGTATCCTCAAGAACACTGAAGCTTTCTTT.

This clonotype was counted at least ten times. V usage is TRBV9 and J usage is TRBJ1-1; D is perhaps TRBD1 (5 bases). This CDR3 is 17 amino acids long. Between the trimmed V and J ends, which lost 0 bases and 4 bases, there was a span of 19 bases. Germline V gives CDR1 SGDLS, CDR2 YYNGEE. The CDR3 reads CASSVVSFPAGGTEAFF. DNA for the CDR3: TGTGCCAGCAGCGTAGTAAGTTTCCCAGCGGGGGGCACTGAAGCTTTCTTT.

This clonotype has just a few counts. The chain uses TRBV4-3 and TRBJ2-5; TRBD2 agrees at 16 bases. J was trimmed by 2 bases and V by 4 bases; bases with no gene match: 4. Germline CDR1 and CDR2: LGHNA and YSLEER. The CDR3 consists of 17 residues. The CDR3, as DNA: TGCGCCAGCAGCCCGGGACTAGCGGGGGGGCCGCAAGAGACCCAGTACTTC. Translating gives CASSPGLAGGPQETQYF.

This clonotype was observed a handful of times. The CDR3 region has the DNA TGCAGCGTTTCACACAATAGCAATCAGCCCCAGCATTTT. Its protein product is CSVSHNSNQPQHF. This chain connects TRBV29-1 to TRBJ1-5; D remains ambiguous. V gave up 5 bases and J gave up 0 bases, with 8 bases separating them. Germline CDR1 and CDR2: SQVTM and ANQGSEA. The CDR3 spans 13 residues.

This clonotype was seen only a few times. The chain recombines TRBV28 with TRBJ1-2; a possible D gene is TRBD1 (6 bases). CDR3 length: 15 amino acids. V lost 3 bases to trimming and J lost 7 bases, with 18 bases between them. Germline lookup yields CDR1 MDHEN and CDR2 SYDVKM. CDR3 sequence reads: CASSFLSPGARGYTF. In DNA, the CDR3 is TGTGCCAGCAGTTTTTTATCCCCAGGGGCGCGTGGCTACACCTTC.

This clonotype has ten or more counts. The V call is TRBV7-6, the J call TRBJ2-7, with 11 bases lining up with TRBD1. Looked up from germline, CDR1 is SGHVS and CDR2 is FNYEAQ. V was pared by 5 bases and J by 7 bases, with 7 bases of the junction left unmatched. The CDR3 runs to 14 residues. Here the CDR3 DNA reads TGTGCCAGCAGCCCCGGACAGGGGGCTTGGGAGCAGTACTTC. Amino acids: CASSPGQGAWEQYF.

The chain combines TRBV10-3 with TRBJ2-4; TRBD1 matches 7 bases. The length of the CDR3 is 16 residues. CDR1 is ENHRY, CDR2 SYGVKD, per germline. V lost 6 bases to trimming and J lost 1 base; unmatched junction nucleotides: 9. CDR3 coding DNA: TGTGCCATCAGCGGGACAGAGGCTGGGGCCAAAAACATTCAGTACTTC. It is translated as CAISGTEAGAKNIQYF.

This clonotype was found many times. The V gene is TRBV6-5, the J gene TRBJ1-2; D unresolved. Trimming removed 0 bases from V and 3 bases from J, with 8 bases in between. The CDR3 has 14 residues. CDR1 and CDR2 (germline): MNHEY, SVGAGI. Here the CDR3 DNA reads TGTGCCAGCAGTTACTCAGGATCCGACTATGGCTACACCTTC. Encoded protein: CASSYSGSDYGYTF.

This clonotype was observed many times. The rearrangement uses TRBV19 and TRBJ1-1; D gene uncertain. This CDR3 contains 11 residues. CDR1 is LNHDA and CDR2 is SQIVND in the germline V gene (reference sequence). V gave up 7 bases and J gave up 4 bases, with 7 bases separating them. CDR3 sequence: CASKRGTEAFF. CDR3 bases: TGTGCCAGTAAAAGAGGCACTGAAGCTTTCTTT.

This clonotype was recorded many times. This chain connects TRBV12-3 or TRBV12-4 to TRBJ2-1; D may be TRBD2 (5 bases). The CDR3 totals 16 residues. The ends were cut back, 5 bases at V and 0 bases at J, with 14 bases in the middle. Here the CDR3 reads CASSQLAGSSYNEQFF. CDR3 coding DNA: TGTGCCAGCAGTCAACTGGCGGGTAGCTCCTACAATGAGCAGTTCTTC.

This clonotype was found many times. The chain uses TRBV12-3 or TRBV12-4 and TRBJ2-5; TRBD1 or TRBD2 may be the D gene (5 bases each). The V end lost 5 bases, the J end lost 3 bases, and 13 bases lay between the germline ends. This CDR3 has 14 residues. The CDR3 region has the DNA TGTGCCAGCAGTAGGGACCCTAGTAAAGAGACCCAGTACTTC. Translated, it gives CASSRDPSKETQYF.

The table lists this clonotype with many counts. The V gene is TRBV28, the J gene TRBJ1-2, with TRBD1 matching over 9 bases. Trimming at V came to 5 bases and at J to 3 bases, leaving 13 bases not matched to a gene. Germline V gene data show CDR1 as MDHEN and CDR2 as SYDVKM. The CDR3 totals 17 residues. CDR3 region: CASSRNSAGTGHYGYTF. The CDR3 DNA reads TGTGCCAGCAGTCGCAACTCCGCCGGGACAGGGCACTATGGCTACACCTTC.

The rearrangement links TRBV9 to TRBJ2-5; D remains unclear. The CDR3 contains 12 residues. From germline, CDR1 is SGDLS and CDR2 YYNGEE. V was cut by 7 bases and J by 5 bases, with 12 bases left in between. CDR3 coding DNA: TGTGCCAGCGCCGGGCTCGGGGAGACCCAGTACTTC. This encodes CASAGLGETQYF.

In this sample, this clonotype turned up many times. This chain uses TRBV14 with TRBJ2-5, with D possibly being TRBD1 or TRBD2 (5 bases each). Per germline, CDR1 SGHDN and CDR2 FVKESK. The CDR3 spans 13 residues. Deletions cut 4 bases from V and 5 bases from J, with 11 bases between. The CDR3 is CASSPGATETQYF. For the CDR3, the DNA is TGTGCCAGCAGCCCCGGGGCAACGGAGACCCAGTACTTC.

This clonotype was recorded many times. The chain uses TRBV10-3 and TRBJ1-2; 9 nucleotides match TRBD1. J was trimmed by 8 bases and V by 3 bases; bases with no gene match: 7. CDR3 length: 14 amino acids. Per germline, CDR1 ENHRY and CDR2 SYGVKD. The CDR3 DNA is TGTGCCATCAGTGATGAACAGGGGGCAGGAGGCTACACCTTC. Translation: CAISDEQGAGGYTF.

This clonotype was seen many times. CDR3 DNA: TGTGCCAGCAGTTTACGTCGGACAGGGGCCACCGGGGAGCTGTTTTTT. This translates into CASSLRRTGATGELFF. This chain joins TRBV12-3 or TRBV12-4 and TRBJ2-2; 9 positions match TRBD1. Losses at the gene ends were 2 bases for V and 4 bases for J; bases not matched to a gene: 5. This CDR3 is built from 16 residues.

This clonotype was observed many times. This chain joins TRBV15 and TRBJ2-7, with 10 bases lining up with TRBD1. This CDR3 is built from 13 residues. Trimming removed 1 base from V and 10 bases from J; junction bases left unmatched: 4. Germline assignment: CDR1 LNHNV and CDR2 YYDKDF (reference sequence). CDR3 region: CATSRAPTGGQYF. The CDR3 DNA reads TGTGCCACCAGCAGAGCCCCGACAGGGGGCCAGTACTTC.

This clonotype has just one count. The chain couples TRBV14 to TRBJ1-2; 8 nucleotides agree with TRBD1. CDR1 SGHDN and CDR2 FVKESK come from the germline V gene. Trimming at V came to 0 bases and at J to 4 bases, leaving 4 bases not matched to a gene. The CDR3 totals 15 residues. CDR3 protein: CASSQENRGIYGYTF. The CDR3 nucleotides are TGTGCCAGCAGCCAAGAGAACAGGGGGATCTATGGCTACACCTTC.

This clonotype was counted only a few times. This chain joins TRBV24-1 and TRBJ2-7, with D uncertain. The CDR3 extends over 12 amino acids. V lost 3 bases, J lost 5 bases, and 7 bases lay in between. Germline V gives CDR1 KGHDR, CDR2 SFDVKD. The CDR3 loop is CATSDHVNEQYF. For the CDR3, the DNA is TGTGCCACCAGTGATCACGTAAACGAGCAGTACTTC.

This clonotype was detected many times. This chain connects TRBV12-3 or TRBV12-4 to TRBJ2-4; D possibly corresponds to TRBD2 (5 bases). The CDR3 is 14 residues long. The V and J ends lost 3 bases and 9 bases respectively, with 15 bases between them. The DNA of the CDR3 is TGTGCCAGCAGTTTTAGTGGGGAGAAGGGCATTCAGTACTTC. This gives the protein CASSFSGEKGIQYF.

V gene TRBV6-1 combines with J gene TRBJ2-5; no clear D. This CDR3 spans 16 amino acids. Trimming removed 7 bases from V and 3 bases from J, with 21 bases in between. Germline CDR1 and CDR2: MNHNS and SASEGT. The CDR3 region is CASKALPTTPKETQYF. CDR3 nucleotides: TGTGCCAGCAAGGCCCTCCCGACAACTCCGAAAGAGACCCAGTACTTC.

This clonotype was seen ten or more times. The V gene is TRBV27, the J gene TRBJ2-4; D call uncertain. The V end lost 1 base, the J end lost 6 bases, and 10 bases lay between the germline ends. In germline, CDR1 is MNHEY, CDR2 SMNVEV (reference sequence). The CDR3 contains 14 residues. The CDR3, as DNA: TGTGCCAGCAGTTTATTAGGGCTTGGAAACATTCAGTACTTC. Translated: CASSLLGLGNIQYF.

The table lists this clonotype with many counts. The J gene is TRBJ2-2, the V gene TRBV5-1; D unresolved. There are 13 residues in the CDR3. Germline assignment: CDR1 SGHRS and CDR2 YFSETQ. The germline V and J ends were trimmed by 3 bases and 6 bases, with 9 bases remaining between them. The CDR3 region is CASSWGEAGELFF. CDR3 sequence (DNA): TGCGCCAGCAGCTGGGGTGAGGCCGGGGAGCTGTTTTTT.

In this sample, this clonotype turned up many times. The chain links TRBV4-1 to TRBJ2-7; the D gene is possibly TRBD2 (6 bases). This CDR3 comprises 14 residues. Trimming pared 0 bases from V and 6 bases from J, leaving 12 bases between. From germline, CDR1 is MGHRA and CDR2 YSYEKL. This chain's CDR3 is CASSQDPQGGEQYF. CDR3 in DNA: TGCGCCAGCAGCCAAGATCCCCAGGGAGGCGAGCAGTACTTC.

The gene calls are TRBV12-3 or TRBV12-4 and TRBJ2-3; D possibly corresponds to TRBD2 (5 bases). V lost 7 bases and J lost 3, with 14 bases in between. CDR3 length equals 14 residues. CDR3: CASILGSQTDTQYF. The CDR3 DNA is TGTGCCAGCATCTTAGGGAGTCAGACAGATACGCAGTATTTT.